This record covers a single T cell receptor (beta chain). This entry belongs to a study of shared T cell receptors in the human thymus. Repertoires were generated with immunoSEQ multiplex PCR, while TCRdb's copy carries only in-frame clones and drops some. The table has fewer than 700,000 clones, approximately 90% seen once. Germline V gene lookup returns CDR1 SQVTM and CDR2 ANQGSEA. This CDR3 contains 17 residues. Trimming took 7 bases from V and 2 from J; bases not matched to a gene: 11. The data also belong to a second study, concerning human thymus T cells. That paper notes: The donor group consisted of healthy Finnish infants who were having corrective surgery for congenital heart defects. It was from resections taken during corrective heart surgery that the thymus tissue came. Gene usage (both V and J) appeared biased in thymic and blood repertoires.

The sequence came from a boy under three years old with a congenital heart defect. Sequenced sample: thymocytes. The chain uses TRBV29-1 and TRBJ2-3; 14 nucleotides line up with TRBD2. The chain's CDR3 is CSAPGLAGVNDTDTQYF. Written as DNA, the CDR3 is TGCAGCGCACCGGGACTAGCGGGAGTGAACGACACAGATACGCAGTATTTT.